This T cell receptor (beta chain) was identified in a study of tumor-infiltrating lymphocytes in oesophageal squamous cell carcinoma. This clonotype was detected many times. TCRdb independently ran MiXCR on the PCR reads; one entry per CDR3 protein. This table has fewer than 6,500 distinct CDR3 sequences, more than 12% appearing once. V lost 6 bases and J lost 2, with 10 bases in between. This CDR3 region has 14 residues. CDR1 is MRHNA and CDR2 is SNTAGT in the germline V gene. The rearrangement joins TRBV6-4 to TRBJ2-2; D call uncertain. The sequenced sample consisted of esophageal tumor tissue. The clonotype was recovered from a male donor with esophageal squamous cell carcinoma. CDR3 nucleotides: TGTGCCAGCAGGATAACAGCTAACACCGGGGAGCTGTTTTTT. Protein: CASRITANTGELFF.